These T cell receptor beta chains were read from a single sample in a study of blood T cell repertoires in COVID-19. Repertoires were generated with immunoSEQ multiplex PCR, while TCRdb's copy carries only in-frame clones and drops some. Here the sample spans around 57,000 clones, roughly 87% being singletons. The material sequenced was peripheral blood. Receptors were obtained from a woman of 80 years or more with COVID-19, enrolled during active disease. CDR3s include the opening cysteine and the closing phenylalanine or tryptophan.

V: TRBV5-1; CDR3: CASGASGGANEQFF
V: TRBV6-5; CDR3: CASTQQWQPNQPQHF
V: TRBV5-1; CDR3: CASSSSGGGVAFF
V: TRBV3-1/TRBV3-2; CDR3: CASSPRTESESAFF
V: TRBV7-8; CDR3: CASSPSGVGGELFF
V: TRBV27; CDR3: CASSLSLDNNYGYTF
V: TRBV13; CDR3: CASSLFPIETQYF
V: TRBV6-5; CDR3: CASSYSRSSYNSPLHF
V: TRBV6-5; CDR3: CASKVVTGNTEAFF
V: TRBV3-1/TRBV3-2; CDR3: CASSQDPPSGRPDTQYF
V: TRBV7-2; CDR3: CASSLQGGQETQYF
V: TRBV6-1; CDR3: CASSEGGRYEQFF
V: TRBV2; CDR3: CASRGTGSYQETQYF
V: TRBV5-1; CDR3: CASSLENSQGGYTF
V: TRBV5-1; CDR3: CASSIGQSTNEKLFF
V: TRBV6-2/TRBV6-3; CDR3: CASSRTSGGYEQFF
V: TRBV30; CDR3: CAWRGQVSEKLFF
V: TRBV27; CDR3: CASSFVGRVNSYEQYF
V: TRBV6-5; CDR3: CASSIGNNSPLHF
V: TRBV25-1; CDR3: CASSDRTGGHEQYF
V: TRBV5-1; CDR3: CASSRDRGRGQETQYF
V: TRBV19; CDR3: CASSMGQGNYGYTF
V: TRBV2; CDR3: CASSGEVDTQYF
V: TRBV4-1; CDR3: CASQGVNNSPLHF